This T cell receptor beta chain was recorded in a study of T cells expressing NK-cell markers. On the study more broadly: The sequencing cohort of eight donors included seven HCMV-seropositive individuals and one seronegative individual.

A 5'RACE template switching approach incorporating UMIs was used to make TCR beta cDNA. TCRdb reanalyzed the 5' RACE reads and collapses them to one entry per CDR3 protein, without DNA. The sample holds about 460,000 distinct CDR3 sequences. The origin of this receptor is a woman between 50 and 59 years old in good health. Sequenced: blood T cells: a sorted CD56 or NKG2C T cell subset, CD4+ or CD8+ T cells, or bulk PBMC T cells (not recorded which).

The CDR3 region is CASSLPLVAETDTQYF. The chain is built from TRBV28 and TRBJ2-3; TCRdb names TRBD1, which stays unverified in the absence of DNA. CDR3 length: 16 residues. The germline V gene has CDR1 MDHEN and CDR2 SYDVKM.